A single sample gave rise to the 19 T cell receptor beta chains below, sequenced in a study of blood T cells in healthy people across ages. Together with a sample-barcoded 5' primer, a J-beta primer mix was included in a second PCR lasting roughly 6 to 12 cycles. Each CDR3 protein gets one entry after TCRdb re-called the 5' RACE reads with MiXCR. The profile shows 600,000 to 1,000,000 distinct CDR3 sequences, roughly 60% of them singletons. Sample: blood. The receptors come from a young man in good health.

The V and J genes are TRBV5-1 and TRBJ1-2; weak D call: TRBD1 (5 bases). Germline assignment: CDR1 SGHRS and CDR2 YFSETQ. The V end lost 4 bases, the J end lost 1 base, and 14 bases lay between the germline ends. The CDR3 is 15 amino acids. CDR3: CASSPYQGGNYGYTF. The DNA for the CDR3 is TGCGCCAGCAGCCCCTACCAGGGAGGTAACTATGGCTACACCTTC.

This chain connects TRBV7-6 to TRBJ2-2; 7 bases are shared with TRBD1. Per the germline V gene, CDR1 is SGHVS and CDR2 is FNYEAQ. With V trimmed by 3 bases and J by 5 bases, 9 bases remained unmatched. The CDR3 covers 16 residues. The CDR3 protein is CASSFGLGGQTGELFF. The DNA for the CDR3 is TGTGCCAGCAGCTTTGGCTTAGGGGGACAGACCGGGGAGCTGTTTTTT.

For this clonotype: A single base separates this from a much larger clone, so it may be a read error. Here the CDR3 reads CVSSQPGLGSTDTQYF. The CDR3 coding sequence is TGTGTCAGCAGTCAACCGGGACTAGGTTCCACAGATACGCAGTATTTT. The chain couples TRBV5-4 to TRBJ2-3, with 8 bases aligning to TRBD2. Germline V CDR1 and CDR2: SGHNT, YYREEE (reference sequence). This CDR3 region has 16 residues.

The chain employs TRBV5-1 and TRBJ2-7, with no clear D. The germline V gene encodes CDR1 SGHRS and CDR2 YFSETQ. The CDR3 contains 17 residues. V lost 0 bases and J 3 bases, leaving 19 bases between the germline ends. The CDR3 sequence is CASSLDSGSSNVYEQYF. In DNA, the CDR3 is TGCGCCAGCAGCTTGGACTCCGGAAGTTCTAACGTCTACGAGCAGTACTTC.

With regard to this clonotype: One junction end does not reproduce the germline sequence, and a read error may be involved. The V call is TRBV20-1, the J call TRBJ2-3; TRBD2 matches at 8 bases. CDR1 and CDR2 (germline): DFQATT, SNEGSKA (reference sequence). CDR3 length equals 15 residues. The CDR3 nucleotides read TGCGGTGCCGTCAGAGATAAAGCGGGGGCAGATACGCAGTATTTT. Its translation: CGAVRDKAGADTQYF.

DNA for the CDR3: TGCAGTGCTAGAGCTCGGGCAGGGTGGGAGACCCAGTACTTC. Encoded protein: CSARARAGWETQYF. The rearrangement uses TRBV20-1 and TRBJ2-7, with D maybe TRBD1 (5 bases). TRBJ2-5 explains the end of the DNA better; the J call may be wrong. The CDR3 runs 14 residues. CDR1 DFQATT and CDR2 SNEGSKA come from the germline V gene (reference sequence).

This clonotype showed up just a few times. The V gene is TRBV12-3 or TRBV12-4, the J gene TRBJ2-6; 7 bases fit TRBD2. Trimming cost V 6 bases and J 2 bases; bases outside gene matches: 7. CDR3 length equals 16 residues. The CDR3, as DNA: TGTGCCAGCAGGAAAATGCGGGAGACTGGGGCCAACGTCCTGACTTTC. It yields the protein CASRKMRETGANVLTF.

The chain carries TRBV6-5 and TRBJ2-1, with D possibly being TRBD1 (6 bases). Per the germline V gene, CDR1 is MNHEY and CDR2 is SVGAGI. The CDR3 extends over 14 amino acids. Trimming removed 9 bases at V and 9 bases at J, with 21 bases between. The CDR3 nucleotides are TGTGCCAGTCGCGCAGGGGCCAGCTTAACTGAGCAGTTCTTC. Amino acids: CASRAGASLTEQFF.

J is TRBJ2-3 and V is TRBV2; 7 bases fit TRBD1. With 6 bases clipped from V and 10 bases from J, the junction kept 7 bases outside the gene matches. Germline loops: CDR1 SNHLY, CDR2 FYNNEI. The CDR3 loop spans 12 amino acids. DNA for the CDR3: TGTGCCAGCAGAGCAGACAGGGTCGCGCAGTATTTT. Its protein product is CASRADRVAQYF.

This clonotype occurred a few times. This chain uses TRBV12-3 or TRBV12-4 with TRBJ2-1; TRBD2 agrees at 12 bases. The J segment lost 7 bases and the V segment lost 3 bases, leaving 16 bases of the junction unmatched. This CDR3 contains 19 residues. The CDR3 DNA is TGTGCCAGCAGTTTTGGGTTGGGTGGTGTGACTAGCGGGAGAAATGAGCAGTTCTTC. This encodes CASSFGLGGVTSGRNEQFF.

The J gene is TRBJ2-7, the V gene TRBV5-4; D not resolved. Gene TRBJ2-5 matches the end of the DNA better, so the J call may be wrong. The CDR3 covers 16 residues. Germline V CDR1 and CDR2: SGHNT, YYREEE (reference sequence). The CDR3 sequence is CASSLVAPVGQETQYF. The CDR3 DNA follows: TGTGCCAGCAGCTTGGTGGCCCCGGTGGGTCAAGAGACCCAGTACTTC.

In its sample, this clonotype was seen a few times. This rearrangement joins TRBV20-1 to TRBJ2-1, with TRBD2 matching over 7 bases. The junction had 15 bases not matched to a gene; V was cut back by 6 bases and J by 7 bases. Germline V gives CDR1 DFQATT, CDR2 SNEGSKA (reference sequence). This CDR3 is built from 15 residues. CDR3 amino acids: CSAGGGASGANEQFF. The CDR3 region has the DNA TGCAGTGCAGGAGGTGGGGCTAGCGGAGCTAATGAGCAGTTCTTC.

This rearrangement joins TRBV7-8 to TRBJ2-6; D is undetermined. In germline, CDR1 is SGHVS, CDR2 FQNEAQ. V shed 1 base and J shed 0 bases, with 7 bases lying between them. There are 16 residues in the CDR3. The CDR3 region is CASSLGAASGANVLTF. The CDR3 coding sequence is TGTGCCAGCAGCTTAGGGGCAGCCTCTGGGGCCAACGTCCTGACTTTC.

The J gene is TRBJ2-5, the V gene TRBV9; maybe TRBD2 (6 bases). The CDR3 consists of 15 residues. Germline V gene sequence: CDR1 SGDLS, CDR2 YYNGEE. Trimming took 0 bases from V and 4 from J, leaving 13 bases between them. CDR3 DNA: TGTGCCAGCAGCGTAGAGGGCGGGATGGTAGAGACCCAGTACTTC. Its protein is CASSVEGGMVETQYF.

V usage is TRBV20-1 and J usage is TRBJ2-3, with 9 bases matching TRBD1. Germline V gene sequence: CDR1 DFQATT, CDR2 SNEGSKA (reference sequence). The V segment lost 7 bases and the J segment 6 bases; nucleotides outside the gene matches: 11. CDR3 length: 14 residues. In DNA form, the CDR3 reads TGCAGTGTAGGGACAGGGTATCGGGAGGATACGCAGTATTTT. Its translation is CSVGTGYREDTQYF.

This clonotype has a single count. The chain recombines TRBV18 with TRBJ2-4; TRBD2 is a possible D gene (6 bases). V was cut by 3 bases and J by 13 bases, with 16 bases left in between. The CDR3 is made up of 13 amino acids. Germline CDR1 KGHSH, CDR2 LQKENI. CDR3 sequence (DNA): TGTGCCAGCTCACCCTCACGCGGGGAAGAGCAGTACTTC. Protein: CASSPSRGEEQYF.

This clonotype has just a few counts. The chain carries TRBV25-1 and TRBJ1-6, with D uncertain. V was pared by 5 bases and J by 7 bases, with 6 bases between. The CDR3 is made up of 12 amino acids. Germline V gene lookup returns CDR1 MGHDK and CDR2 SYGVNS. DNA for the CDR3: TGTGCCAGCAGTTTCGGGAATTCACCCCTCCACTTT. Translation: CASSFGNSPLHF.

There are a few counts of this clonotype. This rearrangement joins TRBV28 to TRBJ1-4, with 7 bases identical to TRBD1. With 6 bases clipped from V and 15 bases from J, the junction kept 10 bases outside the gene matches. The V gene's germline CDR1 is MDHEN and CDR2 SYDVKM. The CDR3 runs 12 residues. The CDR3 sequence: CASSLGGLAVFF. The CDR3 region has the DNA TGTGCCAGCAGCTTAGGGGGCCTCGCGGTGTTTTTT. The entire variable domain, with the rest obtained from reference TRBV28 and TRBJ1-4, is as follows: DVKVTQSSRYLVKRTGEKVFLECVQDMDHENMFWYRQDPGLGLRLIYFSYDVKMKEKGDIPEGYSVSREKKERFSLILESASTNQTSMYLCASSLGGLAVFFGSGTQLSVL.

The genes are TRBV7-3 and TRBJ2-1, with D possibly being TRBD2 (6 bases). Per the germline V gene, CDR1 is SGHTA and CDR2 is FQGTGA. With 2 bases removed from V and 6 bases from J, the gap between germline ends came to 20 bases. The CDR3 is 17 residues long. CDR3: CASSLHGGRDGLNEQFF. CDR3 coding DNA: TGTGCCAGCAGCTTACATGGTGGGCGGGACGGCCTCAATGAGCAGTTCTTC.